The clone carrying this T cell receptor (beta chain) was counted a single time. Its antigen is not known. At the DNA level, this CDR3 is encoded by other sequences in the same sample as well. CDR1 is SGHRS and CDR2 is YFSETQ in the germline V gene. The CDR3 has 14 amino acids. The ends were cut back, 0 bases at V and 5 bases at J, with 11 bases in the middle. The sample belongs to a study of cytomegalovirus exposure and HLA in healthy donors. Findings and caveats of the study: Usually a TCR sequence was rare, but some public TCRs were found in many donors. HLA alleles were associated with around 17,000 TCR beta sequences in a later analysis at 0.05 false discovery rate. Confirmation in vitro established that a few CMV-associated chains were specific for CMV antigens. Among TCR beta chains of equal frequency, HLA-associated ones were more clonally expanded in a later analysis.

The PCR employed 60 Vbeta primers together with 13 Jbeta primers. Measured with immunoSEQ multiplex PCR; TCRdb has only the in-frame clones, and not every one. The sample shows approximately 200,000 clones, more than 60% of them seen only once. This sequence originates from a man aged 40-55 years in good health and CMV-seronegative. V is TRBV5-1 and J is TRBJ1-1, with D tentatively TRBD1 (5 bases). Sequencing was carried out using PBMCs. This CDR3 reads CASSLGGVGTEAFF. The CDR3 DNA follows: TGCGCCAGCAGCTTGGGGGGGGTCGGGACTGAAGCTTTCTTT. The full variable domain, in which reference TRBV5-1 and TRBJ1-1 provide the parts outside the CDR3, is KAGVTQTPRYLIKTRGQQVTLSCSPISGHRSVSWYQQTPGQGLQFLFEYFSETQRNKGNFPGRFSGRQFSNSRSEMNVSTLELGDSALYLCASSLGGVGTEAFFGQGTRLTVV.